The 27 T cell receptor beta chains given below trace back to one sample, sequenced in a study of T cells in Graves' hyperthyroidism and ophthalmopathy. RNA transcripts served as the template for amplifying TCR beta CDR3 regions. Initially, a first-round RT-PCR of the TCR CDR3 employed the HTBI primer set. TCRdb re-derived calls from the multiplex PCR reads in MiXCR, one entry per CDR3 protein. The sample contains approximately 600,000 distinct CDR3 sequences, roughly 15% of which appear only once. The sample was blood. The receptors were sampled from a woman under 40 with Graves' hyperthyroidism.

The sample holds one count of this clonotype. The chain has TRBV20-1 and TRBJ1-2; D is perhaps TRBD1 (5 bases). CDR1 is DFQATT and CDR2 is SNEGSKA in the germline V gene (reference sequence). With 0 bases removed from V and 2 bases from J, the gap between germline ends came to 16 bases. This CDR3 comprises 16 residues. The CDR3 loop reads CSARDPGRIVNYGYTF. For the CDR3, the DNA is TGCAGTGCTAGAGACCCGGGGCGGATCGTGAACTATGGCTACACCTTC.

This clonotype was counted at least ten times. The chain recombines TRBV29-1 with TRBJ1-2; D remains unclear. The germline V gene encodes CDR1 SQVTM and CDR2 ANQGSEA. This CDR3 is built from 14 residues. Trimming took 4 bases from V and 8 from J, leaving 20 bases between them. The CDR3 protein is CSVVSGAGVQGYTF. CDR3 in DNA: TGCAGCGTTGTAAGTGGCGCTGGGGTTCAAGGCTACACCTTC.

This clonotype was counted ten times or more. V usage is TRBV28 and J usage is TRBJ1-2; the D is unclear. The length of the CDR3 is 11 residues. V was cut by 7 bases and J by 8 bases, with 11 bases left in between. Germline assignment: CDR1 MDHEN and CDR2 SYDVKM. The CDR3 loop is CASNVGRGYTF. In nucleotides, the CDR3 is TGTGCCAGCAACGTTGGGAGAGGCTACACCTTC.

At least ten counts were recorded for this clonotype. The rearrangement uses TRBV28 and TRBJ2-3; 10 bases map to TRBD2. Germline CDR1 MDHEN, CDR2 SYDVKM. The ends lost 10 bases at V and 0 bases at J; junction bases unmatched: 10. The CDR3 runs 16 residues. The CDR3 bases are TGTGCCATAGGGGCTAGCGGGAGTCCCAGCACAGATACGCAGTATTTT. It translates to CAIGASGSPSTDTQYF.

Ten or more counts support this clonotype. This sequence joins TRBV2 and TRBJ2-5; 13 nucleotides line up with TRBD2. J was trimmed by 5 bases and V by 0 bases; bases with no gene match: 6. This CDR3 has 17 residues. Germline lookup yields CDR1 SNHLY and CDR2 FYNNEI. The CDR3 sequence is CASSEAPGTSGEETQYF. The CDR3 DNA reads as TGTGCCAGCAGTGAAGCGCCCGGGACTAGCGGGGAGGAGACCCAGTACTTC.

This clonotype was recorded at least ten times. The chain combines TRBV29-1 with TRBJ2-1; TRBD2 agrees at 11 bases. Unmatched junction bases numbered 8, after V lost 5 bases and J lost 5 bases. The CDR3 sequence is 15 residues long. The germline CDR1 and CDR2 sequences are SQVTM and ANQGSEA. CDR3 DNA sequence: TGCAGCGTTTTCCCGGGACTAGCGGCTAACAATGAGCAGTTCTTC. This gives the protein CSVFPGLAANNEQFF.

This clonotype was seen at least ten times. The V gene is TRBV6-1, the J gene TRBJ2-7; D is unresolved. V lost 5 bases and J lost 0, with 11 bases in between. CDR3 size: 14 residues. Per the germline V gene, CDR1 is MNHNS and CDR2 is SASEGT. The CDR3 is CASSPAVISYEQYF. The DNA for the CDR3 is TGTGCCAGCAGTCCGGCAGTGATCTCCTACGAGCAGTACTTC.

The chain employs TRBV6-1 and TRBJ1-4; 9 bases are a match to TRBD1. Germline V gene sequence: CDR1 MNHNS, CDR2 SASEGT. Losses at the gene ends were 10 bases for V and 0 bases for J; bases not matched to a gene: 12. The CDR3 is 17 amino acids. CDR3 amino acids: CATQRGTGTATNEKLFF. The DNA for the CDR3 is TGTGCCACCCAGCGGGGGACAGGGACGGCAACTAATGAAAAACTGTTTTTT.

This chain joins TRBV28 and TRBJ1-6; D remains unclear. V was shortened by 3 bases and J by 9 bases, with 12 bases between the two germline ends. Germline V gene lookup returns CDR1 MDHEN and CDR2 SYDVKM. The CDR3 runs to 14 residues. CDR3 bases: TGTGCCAGCAGTTTCGGACCCGGCGGTTCACCCCTCCACTTT. Its translation is CASSFGPGGSPLHF.

Turning to this clonotype: Since a much larger clone is just one base distant, this may be a read error. The V call is TRBV6-9, the J call TRBJ1-5; the D gene is possibly TRBD1 (6 bases). The end of the DNA aligns better with TRBJ2-3, so the J call may be wrong. The CDR3 consists of 14 residues. Germline CDR1 and CDR2: MNHGY and SVAAGI. CDR3 protein: CASSYGRAGQPQYF. The CDR3 coding sequence is TGTGCCAGCAGTTACGGGCGGGCCGGACAGCCCCAGTATTTT.

J is TRBJ2-3 and V is TRBV4-2, with D possibly matching TRBD1 (7 bases). From germline, CDR1 is LGHNA and CDR2 YNFKEQ. The CDR3 runs 17 residues. Trimming removed 0 bases from V and 0 bases from J, with 13 bases in between. CDR3 DNA sequence: TGTGCCAGCAGCCAAGATCAGGGGGGTGGTAGCACAGATACGCAGTATTTT. Translating gives CASSQDQGGGSTDTQYF.

This clonotype was recorded a few times. The rearrangement links TRBV7-9 to TRBJ2-4, with D maybe TRBD2 (7 bases). From germline, CDR1 is SEHNR and CDR2 FQNEAQ (reference sequence). The V and J ends lost 7 bases and 6 bases respectively, with 16 bases between them. The CDR3 sequence is 14 residues long. CDR3 in DNA: TGTGCCAGCACCTGGGGGGGCTCCTTAAACATTCAGTACTTC. This translates into CASTWGGSLNIQYF.

In this sample, this clonotype turned up many times. The chain combines TRBV5-5 with TRBJ1-1, with D hard to call. Per germline, CDR1 SGHKS and CDR2 YYEKEE (reference sequence). Between the trimmed V and J ends, which lost 4 bases and 1 base, there was a span of 11 bases. This CDR3 is 14 amino acids long. The CDR3 loop is CASSKTITNTEAFF. CDR3 in DNA: TGTGCCAGCAGCAAAACCATAACGAACACTGAAGCTTTCTTT.

Of note for this clonotype: Possible read error: a much larger clone is one base away. The conserved phenylalanine or tryptophan is not found at the CDR3 terminus, so this likely reflects a read error. The J gene is TRBJ2-1, the V gene TRBV2; no firm D call. Looked up from germline, CDR1 is SNHLY and CDR2 is FYNNEI. The CDR3 consists of 13 residues. The V and J ends lost 8 bases and 4 bases respectively, with 12 bases between them. Here the CDR3 DNA reads TGTGCCAGCGGATTTTACCCGTACAATGAGCAGTTCTAC. Its protein product is CASGFYPYNEQFY.

V and J are TRBV5-1 and TRBJ1-5, with D uncertain. The germline gives CDR1 SGHRS, CDR2 YFSETQ. This CDR3 is built from 16 residues. V was cut by 5 bases and J by 2 bases, with 17 bases left in between. The CDR3 DNA sequence: TGCGCCAGCAGTTTTAGCGGGCTTCAAGGCAATCAGCCCCAGCATTTT. Translated: CASSFSGLQGNQPQHF.

This clonotype was seen repeatedly, ten times or more. The chain combines TRBV3-1 with TRBJ2-1; TRBD1 aligns across 11 bases. The CDR3 consists of 17 residues. Germline V gene lookup returns CDR1 LGHDT and CDR2 YNNKEL (reference sequence). V dropped 1 base and J dropped 4; count of bases not matched to a gene: 6. The DNA of the CDR3 is TGTGCCAGCAGCCAAGCTTCCGGGACAGGGGGTTACAATGAGCAGTTCTTC. This gives the protein CASSQASGTGGYNEQFF.

This clonotype was counted between two and nine times. The J gene is TRBJ2-1, the V gene TRBV6-9, with 16 bases aligning to TRBD2. Trimming at V came to 11 bases and at J to 8 bases, leaving 21 bases not matched to a gene. This CDR3 spans 19 amino acids. The V gene's germline CDR1 is MNHGY and CDR2 SVAAGI. The CDR3 DNA reads TGTGCCCGCACTTTATTGGGACTAGCGGGAGGGCCGAGTAACTATGAGCAGTTCTTC. Its protein is CARTLLGLAGGPSNYEQFF.

This clonotype showed up many times. The V call is TRBV28, the J call TRBJ2-2, with D tentatively TRBD1 or TRBD2 (5 bases each). V lost 6 bases, J lost 7 bases, and 21 bases lay in between. Germline assignment: CDR1 MDHEN and CDR2 SYDVKM. This CDR3 contains 16 residues. CDR3 residues: CASSSGTLPGFGELFF. The DNA of the CDR3 is TGTGCCAGCAGCTCCGGGACGCTCCCCGGGTTCGGGGAGCTGTTTTTT.

This chain connects TRBV7-2 to TRBJ2-7; D not resolved. The CDR3 loop spans 14 amino acids. Trimming took 3 bases from V and 6 from J, leaving 15 bases between them. The germline V gene has CDR1 SGHTA and CDR2 FQGNSA. In nucleotides, the CDR3 is TGTGCCAGCAGCTTTAAACAGACCGACTCCGAGCAGTACTTC. Protein sequence: CASSFKQTDSEQYF.

This clonotype was picked up one time. A much bigger clone sits one base away, suggesting this may be a read error. The rearrangement uses TRBV2 and TRBJ1-2; possible D gene TRBD1, 5 bases. The V and J ends lost 8 bases and 6 bases respectively, with 16 bases between them. Germline V gene lookup returns CDR1 SNHLY and CDR2 FYNNEI. This CDR3 spans 13 amino acids. CDR3 amino acids: CASGGATANGYTF. The CDR3 DNA reads TGTGCCAGCGGTGGGGCGACAGCCAATGGCTACACCTTC.

The V gene is TRBV19, the J gene TRBJ2-3; D call uncertain. The V and J ends lost 1 base and 6 bases respectively, with 11 bases between them. Per germline, CDR1 LNHDA and CDR2 SQIVND (reference sequence). The CDR3 spans 14 residues. CDR3 DNA sequence: TGTGCCAGTAGTATAGTAGGTTCGGTGGATACGCAGTATTTT. Translated: CASSIVGSVDTQYF.

V is TRBV13 and J is TRBJ1-4; D may be TRBD1 (5 bases). Germline V gene data show CDR1 as PRHDT and CDR2 as FYEKMQ (reference sequence). The CDR3 has 14 amino acids. V lost 4 bases to trimming and J lost 8 bases, with 14 bases between them. The CDR3 sequence is CASSSPLGREKLFF. The CDR3 DNA follows: TGTGCCAGCAGCTCACCTTTGGGACGGGAAAAACTGTTTTTT.

This clonotype has a count of ten or more. This sequence joins TRBV29-1 and TRBJ1-2, with D possibly matching TRBD1 (6 bases). CDR3 size: 13 residues. The germline gives CDR1 SQVTM, CDR2 ANQGSEA. V was pared by 4 bases and J by 2 bases, with 11 bases between. The CDR3 protein is CSVGATGNYGYTF. CDR3 bases: TGCAGCGTTGGGGCCACAGGGAACTATGGCTACACCTTC.

There are many counts of this clonotype. This chain joins TRBV30 and TRBJ2-5; the D gene is possibly TRBD2 (5 bases). This CDR3 is 11 amino acids long. V dropped 3 bases and J dropped 3 bases, with 5 bases sitting between them. In germline, CDR1 is GTSNPN, CDR2 SVGIG (reference sequence). The CDR3, as DNA: TGTGCCTGGAGCGGGAAAGAGACCCAGTACTTC. It translates to CAWSGKETQYF. Using reference TRBV30 and TRBJ2-5 for the parts outside the CDR3, the full variable domain is SQTIHQWPATLVQPVGSPLSLECTVEGTSNPNLYWYRQAAGRGLQLLFYSVGIGQISSEVPQNLSASRPQDRQFILSSKKLLLSDSGFYLCAWSGKETQYFGPGTRLLVL.

This clonotype showed up many times. V and J are TRBV12-3 or TRBV12-4 and TRBJ2-5, with 10 bases identical to TRBD1. The CDR3 sequence is 14 residues long. The ends lost 6 bases at V and 5 bases at J; junction bases unmatched: 6. The DNA of the CDR3 is TGTGCCAGCAGCGCCACGGGACAGGGGGAGACCCAGTACTTC. This codes for CASSATGQGETQYF.

This clonotype was detected ten times or more. The chain carries TRBV18 and TRBJ1-1; tentative D call: TRBD1 (6 bases). Trimming removed 6 bases from V and 7 bases from J, with 18 bases in between. Germline values: CDR1 KGHSH, CDR2 LQKENI. This CDR3 has 14 residues. CDR3 amino acids: CASSPAGGRDEAFF. DNA of the CDR3: TGTGCCAGCTCGCCAGCTGGGGGGCGAGATGAAGCTTTCTTT.

This chain connects TRBV4-1 to TRBJ2-2; 11 bases are a match to TRBD2. Germline loops: CDR1 MGHRA, CDR2 YSYEKL. V lost 3 bases, J lost 4 bases, and 4 bases stayed unmatched. The CDR3 has 16 amino acids. CDR3: CASSHLAGGGTGELFF. The CDR3 nucleotides read TGCGCCAGCAGCCACCTAGCGGGAGGCGGCACCGGGGAGCTGTTTTTT.